Given below is one T cell receptor (beta chain) in context. Its recognized antigen is unknown. No qualities accompany the bases; no much larger clone lies one base away. The immunoSEQ Assay, a bias-controlled multiplex PCR, was used to amplify TCRbeta CDR3 regions from genomic DNA. Under the source paper's analysis protocol: The number of nucleated cells in each sample was estimated by amplification of reference gene primers within the assay. Sequence reads were collapsed and filtered to measure the absolute abundance of every unique TCRbeta CDR3 rearrangement. For each sample, productive Simpson clonality was calculated by taking the square root of Simpson's diversity index across productive rearrangements. TCRdb provides this immuneACCESS table in a form limited to in-frame rearrangements. Some clones are lacking; in checked studies, under half of them reflect an unresolved V gene, and why the rest are absent is not known. For V, J and clone size, that table is used; D and trimming come from the DNA. This sample lists some 200,000 clones; 80% to 90% were detected once. Around 7% of the sample comes from the top ten.

These data originate in a study of blood T cell repertoires in COVID-19 (TCRdb year 2020). Regarding the research as a whole: ImmuneRACE Cohort 3 recovered participants were defined by two consecutive negative NP/OP PCR tests, healthcare professional clearance, or symptom resolution. Collaborator samples came from the United States, Italy and Spain and covered acute and convalescent phases of COVID-19. The prospective study material was composed of cDNA or gDNA derived from T cells, B-cell-depleted T cells, or PBMCs. Subjects who had been exposed to COVID-19, were actively infected with it, or had recovered from it provided the deeply sampled blood TCRbeta repertoires that made up the dataset. The repertoires were released in a freely available public database intended as a resource for research on the immune response to SARS-CoV-2. Samples came from the ongoing ImmuneRACE study (first 160 participants) plus 1,254 subjects from 6 global collaborators. The sample metadata nearly always contained a de-identified subject ID, COVID-19 status, age in years and sex. Where HLA class I and class II types were available, the types were taken from metadata supplied by the sample provider, not from assay-based typing.

Participants in the prospective study were enrolled through a virtual design, were aged about 18 to 100 years, and lived in some 24 United States geographic areas. To assign participants to cohorts, the prospective study relied on clinical history that participants themselves reported in a screening survey and a study questionnaire. In the prospective study, whole blood, serum and a nasopharyngeal or oropharyngeal swab were collected from each participant by mobile phlebotomists. Over an approximately 2-month period, participants in the prospective study had the option of providing additional blood draws and questionnaires. Before DNA extraction, blood samples from the prospective study were shipped at room temperature or frozen. General conclusions and limits of the study: Clinical and demographic metadata were provided uncurated, with the amount varying by source and participant.

At the junction V is shortened by 5 bases and J by 2 bases; bases outside the gene matches: 7. There are 14 amino acids in the CDR3, from cysteine to phenylalanine inclusive. Only the CDR3 portion is preserved as DNA: 42 bases, with reading frame beginning at the first base. Per the germline V gene, SQVTM is the CDR1 and ANQGSEA is the CDR2. The sequenced sample was PBMCs or T cells enriched from blood (not recorded which). This TCR was sampled from a man aged 25 to 40 in a cohort exposed to, infected with or recovered from COVID-19 (not recorded which). The V gene is TRBV29-1 and the J gene is TRBJ2-3; TRBD2 lines up with 7 middle nucleotides. The CDR3 protein is CSVTTGTNTDTQYF. The DNA is TGCAGCGTTACGACCGGGACTAACACAGATACGCAGTATTTT.